What follows are 6 T cell receptor beta chains derived from one specimen sequenced in a study of CD8+ T cells in alopecia areata. After isolation, RNA underwent reverse transcription to generate cDNA as the sequencing template. Profiled with immunoSEQ multiplex PCR; TCRdb holds only in-frame clones, not every one. The data hold 200,000 or so clones, with more than 45% observed a single time. Described treatment: oral pan-JAK inhibitor, 5-10 mg twice daily. The material sequenced was CD4+ T cells sorted from blood, taken at week 24, from a patient treated with tofacitinib. These receptor sequences come from a human donor with alopecia areata.

The V gene is TRBV30, the J gene TRBJ1-4, with D maybe TRBD1 (5 bases). V lost 2 bases and J 5 bases, leaving 9 bases between the germline ends. This CDR3 spans 13 amino acids. Germline values: CDR1 GTSNPN, CDR2 SVGIG (reference sequence). CDR3 nucleotides: TGTGCCTGGAGTATCGGGGGGAATGAAAAACTGTTTTTT. The encoded protein is CAWSIGGNEKLFF.

This clone has only one observation. The J gene is TRBJ2-3, the V gene TRBV29-1; 8 bases map to TRBD1. J was trimmed by 3 bases and V by 7 bases; bases with no gene match: 3. Per germline, CDR1 SQVTM and CDR2 ANQGSEA. CDR3 length equals 12 residues. The CDR3 loop reads CSAGGSTDTQYF. Written as DNA, the CDR3 is TGCAGCGCAGGGGGCTCGACAGATACGCAGTATTTT.

This clone has more than one count but fewer than ten. This chain links TRBV7-2 with TRBJ2-4; 8 positions agree with TRBD1. CDR3 size: 14 residues. Germline assignment: CDR1 SGHTA and CDR2 FQGNSA. J lost 8 bases, V lost 5 bases, and 8 bases had no gene match. The CDR3 loop reads CASSPRQGSYIQYF. CDR3 nucleotides: TGTGCCAGCAGCCCTCGACAGGGGTCCTACATTCAGTACTTC.

The chain combines TRBV23-1 with TRBJ2-5; 7 nucleotides line up with TRBD1. TRBV23-1 is annotated as an ORF whose role is uncertain. The CDR3 covers 16 residues. V lost 7 bases and J lost 3; bases outside the gene matches: 14. The CDR3 DNA sequence: TGCGCCAGCAACTTAAAGGGGGACAGCGATAAAGAGACCCAGTACTTC. Translating it yields CASNLKGDSDKETQYF.

This clone was detected only a few times. The rearrangement links TRBV5-1 to TRBJ1-2; D gene ambiguous. This CDR3 is built from 14 residues. Germline V gene sequence: CDR1 SGHRS, CDR2 YFSETQ. The V end was cut by 0 bases, the J end by 5 bases, with 11 bases between. CDR3 in DNA: TGCGCCAGCAGCTTGGGAACAGTCAAATATGGCTACACCTTC. Translated: CASSLGTVKYGYTF. The complete variable domain, with remaining parts taken from reference TRBV5-1 and TRBJ1-2, reads KAGVTQTPRYLIKTRGQQVTLSCSPISGHRSVSWYQQTPGQGLQFLFEYFSETQRNKGNFPGRFSGRQFSNSRSEMNVSTLELGDSALYLCASSLGTVKYGYTFGSGTRLTVV.

This clone has a single count. The V gene is TRBV30, the J gene TRBJ2-7; tentative D call: TRBD2 (6 bases). CDR1 and CDR2 (germline): GTSNPN, SVGIG (reference sequence). CDR3 length equals 14 residues. The V end was cut by 3 bases, the J end by 9 bases, with 21 bases between. The CDR3, as DNA: TGTGCCTGGAGATCATCGGGCCGGGACTTGGGGCAGTACTTC. It codes for CAWRSSGRDLGQYF.